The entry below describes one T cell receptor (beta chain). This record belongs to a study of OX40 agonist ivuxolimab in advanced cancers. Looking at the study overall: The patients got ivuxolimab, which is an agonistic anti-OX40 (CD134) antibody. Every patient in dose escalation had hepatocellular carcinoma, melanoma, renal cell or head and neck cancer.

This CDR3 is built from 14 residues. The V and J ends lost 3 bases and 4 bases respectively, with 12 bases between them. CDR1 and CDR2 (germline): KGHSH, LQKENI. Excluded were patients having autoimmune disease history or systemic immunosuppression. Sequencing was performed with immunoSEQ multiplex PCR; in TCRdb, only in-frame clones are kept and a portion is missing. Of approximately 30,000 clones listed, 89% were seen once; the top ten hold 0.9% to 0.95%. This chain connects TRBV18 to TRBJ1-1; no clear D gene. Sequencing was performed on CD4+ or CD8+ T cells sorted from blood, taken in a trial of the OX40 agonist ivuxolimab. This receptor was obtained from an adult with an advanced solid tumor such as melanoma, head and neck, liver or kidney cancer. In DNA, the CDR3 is TGTGCCAGCTCACCTTCCGAGGGAGGCACTGAAGCTTTCTTT. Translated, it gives CASSPSEGGTEAFF.